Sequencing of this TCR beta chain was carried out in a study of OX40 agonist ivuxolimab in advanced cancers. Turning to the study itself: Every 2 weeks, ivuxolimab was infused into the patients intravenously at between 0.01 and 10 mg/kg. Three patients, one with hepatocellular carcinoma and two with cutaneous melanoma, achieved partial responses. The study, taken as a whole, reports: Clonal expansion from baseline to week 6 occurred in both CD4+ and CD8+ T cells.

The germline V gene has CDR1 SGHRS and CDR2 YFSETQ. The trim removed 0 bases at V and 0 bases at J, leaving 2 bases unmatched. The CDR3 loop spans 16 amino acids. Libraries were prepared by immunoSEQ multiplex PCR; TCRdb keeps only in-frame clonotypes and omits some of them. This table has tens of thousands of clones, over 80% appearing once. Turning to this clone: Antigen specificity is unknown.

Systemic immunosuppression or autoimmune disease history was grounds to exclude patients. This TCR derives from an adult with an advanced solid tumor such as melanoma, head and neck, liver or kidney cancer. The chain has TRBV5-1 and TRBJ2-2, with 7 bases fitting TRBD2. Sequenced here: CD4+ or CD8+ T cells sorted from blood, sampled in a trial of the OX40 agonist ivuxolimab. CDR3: CASSLVAGPNTGELFF. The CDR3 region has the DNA TGCGCCAGCAGCTTGGTAGCGGGCCCGAACACCGGGGAGCTGTTTTTT. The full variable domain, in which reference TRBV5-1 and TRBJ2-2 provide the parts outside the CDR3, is KAGVTQTPRYLIKTRGQQVTLSCSPISGHRSVSWYQQTPGQGLQFLFEYFSETQRNKGNFPGRFSGRQFSNSRSEMNVSTLELGDSALYLCASSLVAGPNTGELFFGEGSRLTVL.